These 20 T cell receptor beta chains were sequenced from one sample in a study of T cells after yellow fever vaccination. TCRdb re-called the 5' RACE reads with MiXCR, one entry per CDR3 protein. The table lists about 99,000 distinct CDR3 sequences, 4.5% to 6% of them singletons. This material consisted of CD8+ T cells sorted from PBMCs, taken 10 days after the yellow fever booster vaccination. The receptors here all came from a man younger than 35 who received the YFV17D yellow fever vaccine.

This chain joins TRBV6-5 and TRBJ2-1; no clear D gene. The germline V gene encodes CDR1 MNHEY and CDR2 SVGAGI. Trimming left V 0 bases short and J 12 bases short, with 12 bases between. The CDR3 extends over 13 amino acids. The CDR3 coding sequence is TGTGCCAGCAGTTACTCGAAGGCGGTAGGGCAGTTCTTC. Translated: CASSYSKAVGQFF.

This clonotype came up a few times. The V and J genes are TRBV5-1 and TRBJ1-2; D remains unclear. V was pared by 3 bases and J by 8 bases, with 11 bases between. CDR1 and CDR2 from the germline V gene are SGHRS and YFSETQ. This CDR3 is 12 amino acids long. In DNA, the CDR3 is TGCGCCAGCAGCTGGACCGGCGAGGGCTACACCTTC. Protein sequence: CASSWTGEGYTF. Complete variable domain (other parts from reference TRBV5-1 and TRBJ1-2): KAGVTQTPRYLIKTRGQQVTLSCSPISGHRSVSWYQQTPGQGLQFLFEYFSETQRNKGNFPGRFSGRQFSNSRSEMNVSTLELGDSALYLCASSWTGEGYTFGSGTRLTVV.

This clonotype was counted only a few times. The chain employs TRBV4-1 and TRBJ1-5, with TRBD1 matching over 9 bases. V lost 0 bases, J lost 7 bases, and 10 bases stayed unmatched. The germline V gene encodes CDR1 MGHRA and CDR2 YSYEKL. This CDR3 contains 17 residues. This CDR3 is CASSQDKTGQGKQPQHF. DNA for the CDR3: TGCGCCAGCAGCCAAGATAAAACGGGACAGGGTAAACAGCCCCAGCATTTT.

There are a few counts of this clonotype. The chain uses TRBV2 and TRBJ2-3, with TRBD1 identical over 7 bases. CDR1 and CDR2 from the germline V gene are SNHLY and FYNNEI. The V segment lost 1 base and the J segment 0 bases; nucleotides outside the gene matches: 1. The CDR3 extends over 15 amino acids. The CDR3 sequence is CASSEGTGSTDTQYF. CDR3 nucleotides: TGTGCCAGCAGTGAAGGGACAGGTAGCACAGATACGCAGTATTTT.

This clonotype came up many times. This chain's CDR3 is CASSLHPTGDDQPQHF. CDR3 nucleotide sequence: TGCGCCAGCAGCTTACATCCTACAGGGGACGATCAGCCCCAGCATTTT. The rearrangement links TRBV5-1 to TRBJ1-5; 7 nucleotides match TRBD1. This CDR3 contains 16 residues. Unmatched junction bases numbered 10, after V lost 2 bases and J lost 5 bases. CDR1 and CDR2 (germline): SGHRS, YFSETQ.

This clonotype was seen only a few times. This sequence joins TRBV7-4 and TRBJ2-4; D might be TRBD2 (7 bases). Looked up from germline, CDR1 is SGHVT and CDR2 is SQSDAQ. The CDR3 runs to 19 residues. Trimming removed 5 bases from V and 8 bases from J, with 31 bases in between. The CDR3 DNA follows: TGTGCCAGCAGCCCGGGGAGGGTGGGGACACTTCTCACGGTGGACATTCAGTACTTC. This translates into CASSPGRVGTLLTVDIQYF.

This clonotype was picked up many times. The rearrangement links TRBV29-1 to TRBJ1-2, with D tentatively TRBD1 (5 bases). Trimming removed 7 bases at V and 3 bases at J, with 15 bases between. Per the germline V gene, CDR1 is SQVTM and CDR2 is ANQGSEA. This CDR3 spans 13 amino acids. In DNA, the CDR3 is TGCAGCGCCATTATAACGGGACACTATGGCTACACCTTC. Protein: CSAIITGHYGYTF.

The V call is TRBV3-1, the J call TRBJ2-7; D perhaps matches TRBD1 (5 bases). The CDR3 has 14 residues. The germline V and J ends were trimmed by 9 bases and 5 bases, with 20 bases remaining between them. Per germline, CDR1 LGHDT and CDR2 YNNKEL (reference sequence). The CDR3 is CASFSGRVIDEQYF. CDR3 nucleotide sequence: TGTGCCAGTTTCTCTGGCAGGGTGATAGACGAGCAGTACTTC.

A few counts support this clonotype. The V and J genes are TRBV29-1 and TRBJ2-7, with 11 bases fitting TRBD2. Germline CDR1 reads SQVTM; CDR2 reads ANQGSEA. The trim removed 4 bases at V and 10 bases at J, leaving 12 bases unmatched. The CDR3 runs 14 residues. The DNA for the CDR3 is TGCAGCGTTGGGGCTAGCGGGGGGCCGACGGAACAGTACTTC. It translates to CSVGASGGPTEQYF.

The chain couples TRBV4-1 to TRBJ1-5, with D maybe TRBD1 (5 bases). This CDR3 comprises 15 residues. CDR1 and CDR2 from the germline V gene are MGHRA and YSYEKL. Trimming cost V 1 base and J 4 bases, with 11 bases left between them. CDR3 in DNA: TGCGCCAGCAGCCAAGCAGGGCAGCTTAATCAGCCCCAGCATTTT. Protein product: CASSQAGQLNQPQHF.

This clonotype appeared many times. The chain links TRBV20-1 to TRBJ2-3, with D perhaps matching TRBD1 or TRBD2 (6 bases each). The CDR3 is 19 residues long. CDR1 and CDR2 (germline): DFQATT, SNEGSKA (reference sequence). Trimming took 0 bases from V and 0 from J, leaving 22 bases between them. As DNA, the CDR3 is TGCAGTGCTAGAGATGCGGGACATAGGAAAGTCGTTAGCACAGATACGCAGTATTTT. Amino acid sequence: CSARDAGHRKVVSTDTQYF.

The chain carries TRBV3-1 and TRBJ2-1; D is uncertain. CDR3 length equals 14 residues. Deletions cut 0 bases from V and 7 bases from J, with 10 bases between. Germline values: CDR1 LGHDT, CDR2 YNNKEL (reference sequence). The CDR3 sequence: CASSQDEAVNEQFF. CDR3 bases: TGTGCCAGCAGCCAAGATGAGGCGGTTAATGAGCAGTTCTTC.

This clonotype came up a few times. The chain recombines TRBV7-6 with TRBJ1-1; D not certain. Germline-derived CDR1 and CDR2 are SGHVS and FNYEAQ. Trimming removed 3 bases from V and 5 bases from J, with 4 bases in between. This CDR3 comprises 11 residues. The CDR3 DNA sequence: TGTGCCAGCAGCTTTCCAACTGAAGCTTTCTTT. It encodes CASSFPTEAFF.

This clonotype was counted at least ten times. V is TRBV29-1 and J is TRBJ2-7; 7 positions agree with TRBD1. The CDR3 consists of 16 residues. From germline, CDR1 is SQVTM and CDR2 ANQGSEA. V shed 5 bases and J 2 bases; nucleotides not matched to a gene: 15. CDR3 sequence: CSVLIGAGTEPYEQYF. CDR3 DNA sequence: TGCAGCGTTCTCATCGGGGCCGGGACAGAACCCTACGAGCAGTACTTC.

This clonotype was counted between two and nine times. The chain recombines TRBV27 with TRBJ1-1; D gene uncertain. This CDR3 has 13 residues. CDR1 is MNHEY and CDR2 is SMNVEV in the germline V gene (reference sequence). V was trimmed by 6 bases and J by 1 base, leaving 9 bases between them. Here the CDR3 reads CASRSLGNTEAFF. In DNA form, the CDR3 reads TGTGCCAGCAGGAGTCTCGGGAACACTGAAGCTTTCTTT.

The rearrangement joins TRBV6-2 or TRBV6-3 to TRBJ2-5; 10 bases line up with TRBD2. This CDR3 region has 16 residues. CDR1 and CDR2 from the germline V gene are MNHEY and SVGEGT. V was clipped by 2 bases and J by 2 bases; unmatched bases: 5. CDR3 sequence reads: CASSYPSGGHQETQYF. CDR3 sequence (DNA): TGTGCCAGCAGTTACCCTAGCGGGGGCCATCAAGAGACCCAGTACTTC.

The rearrangement joins TRBV27 to TRBJ1-6; perhaps TRBD1 as D (5 bases). The CDR3 is 13 amino acids. Germline lookup yields CDR1 MNHEY and CDR2 SMNVEV (reference sequence). V dropped 9 bases and J dropped 10 bases, with 16 bases sitting between them. CDR3 residues: CASSGPVGSPLHF. CDR3 in DNA: TGTGCCAGTTCGGGACCTGTGGGCTCACCCCTCCACTTT.

This clonotype was observed many times. V usage is TRBV4-1 and J usage is TRBJ2-7; D call uncertain. Germline CDR1 MGHRA, CDR2 YSYEKL. V lost 3 bases and J lost 2, with 11 bases in between. This CDR3 is built from 14 residues. CDR3 in DNA: TGCGCCAGCAGCCACTCCGGGCGTACCTACGAGCAGTACTTC. This gives the protein CASSHSGRTYEQYF.

In this sample, this clonotype turned up a few times. The rearrangement joins TRBV30 to TRBJ1-5, with a weak D call TRBD1 (5 bases). V was trimmed by 4 bases and J by 1 base, leaving 14 bases between them. The CDR3 has 15 amino acids. Per germline, CDR1 GTSNPN and CDR2 SVGIG (reference sequence). The CDR3 reads CAWTAGGGSNQPQHF. The CDR3 region has the DNA TGTGCCTGGACCGCTGGGGGGGGGAGCAATCAGCCCCAGCATTTT.

The sample holds many counts of this clonotype. The rearrangement links TRBV6-5 to TRBJ2-2; TRBD2 is a possible D gene (7 bases). The CDR3 contains 16 residues. CDR1 is MNHEY, CDR2 SVGAGI, per germline. V was trimmed by 6 bases and J by 1 base, leaving 15 bases between them. The CDR3 protein is CASRSIGGRNTGELFF. The CDR3 bases are TGTGCCAGCAGAAGTATCGGGGGGCGGAACACCGGGGAGCTGTTTTTT.